These T cell receptor beta chains were read from a single sample in a study of siplizumab effects on memory and regulatory T cells. The repertoire was sequenced with immunoSEQ multiplex PCR; TCRdb's copy has only in-frame clones and lacks some. The sample has about 94,000 clones, 94% seen once. Sequencing was done on a sample of non-Treg CD4+ T cells sorted from blood. Receptors were obtained from a human donor in good health. The CDR3 runs from the conserved cysteine through the conserved F or W. Each record gives: clone size, D gene, J gene, V gene, CDR3 DNA, CDR3 protein. The D gene is left open where the match is weak. Where a row states a size, it is once, few, many or the class of an expanded clone; other rows omit it.

-	TRBD1	TRBJ2-2	TRBV10-3	TGTGCCATCAGTGAACGAGGGGGCATGGACACCGGGGAGCTGTTTTTT	CAISERGGMDTGELFF
-	TRBD2	TRBJ2-3	TRBV14	TGTGCCAGCAGCCCCCGGGGGAGGGGATCTACAGATACGCAGTATTTT	CASSPRGRGSTDTQYF
-	-	TRBJ1-2	TRBV7-2	TGTGCCAGCAGCTCTTTTAAGCCGGGCCCCAACAGCGGCTATGGCTACACCTTC	CASSSFKPGPNSGYGYTF
-	-	TRBJ1-4	TRBV2	TGTGCCAGCACCCTTTCCCCCCAAGGAAAACTGTTTTTT	CASTLSPQGKLFF
-	-	TRBJ2-2	TRBV2	TGTGCCAGCACTCGACTGGTAGCTATCGCCGGGGAGCTGTTTTTT	CASTRLVAIAGELFF
-	TRBD1	TRBJ2-1	TRBV12-5	TGTGCTAGTGGTCTGGGGACAGGGGCGTACAATGAGCAGTTCTTC	CASGLGTGAYNEQFF
-	-	TRBJ2-7	TRBV15	TGTGCCACCAGCAGAGAGGACGAGCAGTACTTC	CATSREDEQYF
-	-	TRBJ1-1	TRBV6-5	TGTGCCAGCAGCTTAGGGACGGCGAACACTGAAGCTTTCTTT	CASSLGTANTEAFF
-	-	TRBJ1-3	TRBV16	TGTGCCAGCAGGCAGTCCCACTCTGGAAACACCATATATTTT	CASRQSHSGNTIYF
few	TRBD1	TRBJ1-1	TRBV11-2	TGTGCCAGCAGCACCGCGACAGGGATGAACACTGAAGCTTTCTTT	CASSTATGMNTEAFF
-	-	TRBJ2-1	TRBV5-1	TGCGCCAGCAGCCATCGGACGGGACCCTTAAGAGGTGAGCAGTTCTTC	CASSHRTGPLRGEQFF
-	-	TRBJ1-2	TRBV19	TGTGCCAGTAGTATCCGGTCAGCTAACTATGGCTACACCTTC	CASSIRSANYGYTF
-	TRBD2	TRBJ2-1	TRBV10-1	TGCGCCAGCAGTGAGCGGGGGGGGGACAATGAGCAGTTCTTC	CASSERGGDNEQFF
-	-	TRBJ1-3	TRBV2	TGTGCCAGCAGCTCCACCTCAGGGGGAAACACCATATATTTT	CASSSTSGGNTIYF
-	-	TRBJ1-1	TRBV6-5	TGTGCCACCGACAGTTTGAACACTGAAGCTTTCTTT	CATDSLNTEAFF
-	-	TRBJ2-5	TRBV9	TGTGCCAGCAGCGTAGGTAGAGGACCGCAAGAGACCCAGTACTTC	CASSVGRGPQETQYF